Below, 31 T cell receptor beta chains from the same sample are listed, as sequenced in a study of T cells in localized non-small cell lung cancer. Assay used: immunoSEQ multiplex PCR; TCRdb lists only in-frame clones, some missing. The sample records roughly 70,000 clones, approximately 87% being singletons. The material sequenced was peripheral blood, taken before any cancer treatment. These receptors all come from a male donor at least 60 years old with stage III squamous cell lung carcinoma.

The chain recombines TRBV19 with TRBJ2-3; TRBD1 matches at 8 bases. The length of the CDR3 is 15 residues. The V segment lost 5 bases and the J segment 3 bases; nucleotides outside the gene matches: 7. The germline CDR1 and CDR2 sequences are LNHDA and SQIVND (reference sequence). The CDR3 here is CASSPRQGRTDTQYF. The CDR3 nucleotides are TGTGCCAGTAGTCCCCGACAGGGGAGGACAGATACGCAGTATTTT.

The chain combines TRBV2 with TRBJ2-7, with D possibly matching TRBD1 (7 bases). V lost 6 bases and J lost 2, with 11 bases in between. Germline values: CDR1 SNHLY, CDR2 FYNNEI. The CDR3 runs 13 residues. CDR3 nucleotides: TGTGCCAGCAGGGCAGGGGGGACCTACGAGCAGTACTTC. It encodes CASRAGGTYEQYF. The full variable domain, in which reference TRBV2 and TRBJ2-7 provide the parts outside the CDR3, is EPEVTQTPSHQVTQMGQEVILRCVPISNHLYFYWYRQILGQKVEFLVSFYNNEISEKSEIFDDQFSVERPDGSNFTLKIRSTKLEDSAMYFCASRAGGTYEQYFGPGTRLTVT.

This sequence joins TRBV29-1 and TRBJ1-1, with D hard to call. The germline CDR1 and CDR2 sequences are SQVTM and ANQGSEA. V lost 5 bases to trimming and J lost 0 bases, with 7 bases between them. The CDR3 totals 12 residues. CDR3 residues: CSVRGLNTEAFF. In DNA, the CDR3 is TGCAGCGTTAGAGGCTTGAACACTGAAGCTTTCTTT.

The chain has TRBV5-4 and TRBJ1-1; no reliable D call. V lost 4 bases to trimming and J lost 0 bases, with 10 bases between them. CDR1 SGHNT and CDR2 YYREEE come from the germline V gene (reference sequence). The CDR3 is 14 amino acids. The CDR3 spells CASSEESLNTEAFF. DNA of the CDR3: TGTGCCAGCAGCGAGGAGAGCCTGAACACTGAAGCTTTCTTT.

The gene calls are TRBV16 and TRBJ2-2; D gene uncertain. V was trimmed by 1 base and J by 1 base, leaving 4 bases between them. There are 14 residues in the CDR3. Germline lookup yields CDR1 KGHSY and CDR2 FQNENV. CDR3 sequence: CASSQFVNTGELFF. The CDR3 bases are TGTGCCAGCAGCCAATTTGTGAACACCGGGGAGCTGTTTTTT. The full variable domain, rest sourced from reference TRBV16 and TRBJ2-2, is GEEVAQTPKHLVRGEGQKAKLYCAPIKGHSYVFWYQQVLKNEFKFLISFQNENVFDETGMPKERFSAKCLPNSPCSLEIQATKLEDSAVYFCASSQFVNTGELFFGEGSRLTVL.

This rearrangement joins TRBV10-3 to TRBJ2-1; the D gene is possibly TRBD2 (6 bases). V was clipped by 7 bases and J by 3 bases, with 10 bases between them. This CDR3 is built from 13 residues. Germline V gene data show CDR1 as ENHRY and CDR2 as SYGVKD. The chain's CDR3 is CAITASDYNEQFF. CDR3 coding DNA: TGTGCCATCACGGCTAGCGACTACAATGAGCAGTTCTTC.

This chain connects TRBV6-1 to TRBJ1-2, with D unresolved. The V gene's germline CDR1 is MNHNS and CDR2 SASEGT. V gave up 8 bases and J gave up 4 bases, with 11 bases separating them. The CDR3 is made up of 12 amino acids. CDR3 sequence reads: CASEPLGYGYTF. The CDR3 nucleotides are TGTGCCAGCGAGCCCCTCGGCTATGGCTACACCTTC.

V usage is TRBV2 and J usage is TRBJ1-4; 8 bases are a match to TRBD1. After removal of 4 bases from V and 3 bases from J, the junction contained 4 bases not matched to a gene. Per the germline V gene, CDR1 is SNHLY and CDR2 is FYNNEI. This CDR3 has 15 amino acids. CDR3 sequence: CASSVDRAANEKLFF. Written as DNA, the CDR3 is TGTGCCAGCAGTGTGGACAGGGCAGCTAATGAAAAACTGTTTTTT.

The chain is built from TRBV16 and TRBJ1-1; TRBD1 matches 8 bases. Germline values: CDR1 KGHSY, CDR2 FQNENV. With 3 bases clipped from V and 0 bases from J, the junction kept 12 bases outside the gene matches. The CDR3 loop spans 18 amino acids. The CDR3: CASSQRGQGGMMNTEAFF. In DNA form, the CDR3 reads TGTGCCAGCAGCCAGAGAGGACAGGGCGGAATGATGAACACTGAAGCTTTCTTT.

The rearrangement joins TRBV5-1 to TRBJ1-1; D might be TRBD1 (6 bases). CDR3 length: 16 amino acids. Between the trimmed V and J ends, which lost 4 bases and 6 bases, there was a span of 22 bases. Germline V gene data show CDR1 as SGHRS and CDR2 as YFSETQ. CDR3 protein: CASSLGQTRAGAEAFF. The CDR3 nucleotides are TGCGCCAGCAGCCTCGGACAGACACGAGCGGGGGCTGAAGCTTTCTTT.

The genes are TRBV10-3 and TRBJ1-1, with D uncertain. V was pared by 2 bases and J by 5 bases, with 12 bases between. Germline V gene sequence: CDR1 ENHRY, CDR2 SYGVKD. The CDR3 has 14 amino acids. The CDR3 bases are TGTGCCATCAGTGAGACTAGGACCCAAACTGAAGCTTTCTTT. It yields the protein CAISETRTQTEAFF.

The V call is TRBV29-1, the J call TRBJ1-4; D is ambiguous. Germline V gene data show CDR1 as SQVTM and CDR2 as ANQGSEA. V was pared by 5 bases and J by 6 bases, with 13 bases between. The CDR3 contains 13 residues. The CDR3 DNA follows: TGCAGCGTTTCCTTGGCCTGGGATGAAAAACTGTTTTTT. Its protein is CSVSLAWDEKLFF.

V usage is TRBV28 and J usage is TRBJ1-5, with 9 positions matching TRBD1. The V gene end was trimmed by 5 bases and the J gene end by 5 bases; junction bases not matched to a gene: 4. CDR1 and CDR2 (germline): MDHEN, SYDVKM. The CDR3 spans 14 residues. The CDR3, as DNA: TGTGCCAGCAGTATCAGACAGGGGGATCAGCCCCAGCATTTT. This encodes CASSIRQGDQPQHF.

The gene calls are TRBV5-1 and TRBJ2-1, with a possible D match to TRBD2 (6 bases). Germline loops: CDR1 SGHRS, CDR2 YFSETQ. Trimming cost V 2 bases and J 0 bases, with 9 bases left between them. CDR3 length equals 15 residues. The CDR3 loop reads CASSFDGSSYNEQFF. CDR3 DNA: TGCGCCAGCAGCTTCGACGGGAGCTCCTACAATGAGCAGTTCTTC.

CDR3 protein: CASSPADRTGELFF. The DNA of the CDR3 is TGTGCCAGCAGTCCCGCGGACCGGACCGGGGAGCTGTTTTTT. This rearrangement joins TRBV27 to TRBJ2-2; D gene unclear. Trimming removed 5 bases at V and 5 bases at J, with 12 bases between. Germline V CDR1 and CDR2: MNHEY, SMNVEV (reference sequence). The CDR3 extends over 14 amino acids.

The V and J genes are TRBV7-9 and TRBJ2-2; no clear D. This CDR3 is 13 amino acids long. V gave up 4 bases and J gave up 7 bases, with 10 bases separating them. Germline CDR1 is SEHNR and CDR2 is FQNEAQ (reference sequence). CDR3 in amino acids: CASSSLGIGELFF. The CDR3 DNA sequence: TGTGCCAGCAGCTCGTTGGGCATCGGGGAGCTGTTTTTT.

The V and J genes are TRBV4-2 and TRBJ1-2; TRBD1 might be the D (5 bases). The length of the CDR3 is 15 residues. Germline V lookup: CDR1 LGHNA, CDR2 YNFKEQ. V was clipped by 0 bases and J by 3 bases, with 11 bases between them. CDR3 DNA: TGTGCCAGCAGCCAAGAGTTGCAGGGCCACTATGGCTACACCTTC. It translates to CASSQELQGHYGYTF.

The chain links TRBV13 to TRBJ1-2; unclear D gene. Germline-derived CDR1 and CDR2 are PRHDT and FYEKMQ (reference sequence). The CDR3 covers 13 residues. Trimming cost V 0 bases and J 8 bases, with 10 bases left between them. This CDR3 reads CASSLGTTRGYTF. Written as DNA, the CDR3 is TGTGCCAGCAGCTTAGGCACGACTAGGGGCTACACCTTC.

The CDR3 is CAISRGQGSYEQYF. The CDR3 nucleotides read TGTGCCATCAGCAGGGGGCAGGGCTCCTACGAGCAGTACTTC. This chain connects TRBV10-3 to TRBJ2-7; 8 positions agree with TRBD1. This CDR3 spans 14 amino acids. J gave up 0 bases and V 6 bases, and 4 bases lay outside the gene matches. Germline CDR1 ENHRY, CDR2 SYGVKD.

The rearrangement joins TRBV27 to TRBJ1-1; maybe TRBD1 (6 bases). With 4 bases removed from V and 10 bases from J, the gap between germline ends came to 16 bases. The CDR3 is 13 amino acids. Per the germline V gene, CDR1 is MNHEY and CDR2 is SMNVEV (reference sequence). CDR3 bases: TGTGCCAGCAGTTCCCGGGACAAATCGGGAGCTTTCTTT. Amino acid sequence: CASSSRDKSGAFF.

CDR3 region: CASSEKDTYEQYV. The CDR3 bases are TGCGCCAGCAGCGAAAAAGACACTTACGAGCAGTACGTC. V and J are TRBV5-1 and TRBJ2-7; D not certain. Germline CDR1 SGHRS, CDR2 YFSETQ. The CDR3 consists of 13 residues. V was pared by 4 bases and J by 4 bases, with 12 bases between.

V gene TRBV2 combines with J gene TRBJ2-3, with D uncertain. Between the trimmed V and J ends, which lost 1 base and 0 bases, there was a span of 8 bases. Germline V gene sequence: CDR1 SNHLY, CDR2 FYNNEI. The CDR3 spans 15 residues. The CDR3 reads CASSEEAASTDTQYF. The CDR3 DNA reads TGTGCCAGCAGTGAAGAGGCGGCTAGCACAGATACGCAGTATTTT.

V gene TRBV7-2 combines with J gene TRBJ2-1; 11 bases align to TRBD2. V shed 5 bases, J shed 7 bases, and the junction held 7 bases outside the gene matches. The CDR3 consists of 15 residues. Germline CDR1 reads SGHTA; CDR2 reads FQGNSA. The CDR3 DNA reads as TGTGCCAGCAGCATTAGCGGGGGGGCCAATAATGAGCAGTTCTTC. It specifies CASSISGGANNEQFF.

The rearrangement joins TRBV29-1 to TRBJ1-2, with D unresolved. Trimming cost V 1 base and J 12 bases, with 18 bases left between them. Germline V gene data show CDR1 as SQVTM and CDR2 as ANQGSEA. The CDR3 is made up of 13 amino acids. CDR3 sequence (DNA): TGCAGCGTTGAAGTGGGGTCTGACTTGATCGACACCTTC. Its translation is CSVEVGSDLIDTF.

This clone has only one observation. The CDR3 loop is CAISESEKRGAFF. CDR3 in DNA: TGTGCCATCAGTGAGTCGGAGAAGCGGGGTGCTTTCTTT. The chain combines TRBV10-3 with TRBJ1-1; D unclear. The ends were cut back, 0 bases at V and 11 bases at J, with 13 bases in the middle. The CDR3 runs 13 residues. The germline CDR1 and CDR2 sequences are ENHRY and SYGVKD.

V and J are TRBV15 and TRBJ2-2, with 7 bases lining up with TRBD2. CDR3 size: 19 residues. The germline V gene has CDR1 LNHNV and CDR2 YYDKDF (reference sequence). V was clipped by 1 base and J by 4 bases; unmatched bases: 15. The CDR3 spells CATSRGEGLPLSFTGELFF. The DNA of the CDR3 is TGTGCCACCAGCAGAGGCGAGGGACTACCTCTGTCGTTCACCGGGGAGCTGTTTTTT.

The V and J genes are TRBV19 and TRBJ1-5; 7 bases agree with TRBD1. CDR1 is LNHDA and CDR2 is SQIVND in the germline V gene (reference sequence). The CDR3 sequence is 15 residues long. Trimming removed 5 bases from V and 5 bases from J; junction bases left unmatched: 9. The CDR3 loop is CASSARNRGYQPQHF. For the CDR3, the DNA is TGTGCCAGTAGTGCCAGAAACAGGGGATATCAGCCCCAGCATTTT.

This clone was detected once. The chain has TRBV7-9 and TRBJ2-4; no clear D. From germline, CDR1 is SEHNR and CDR2 FQNEAQ (reference sequence). The CDR3 is 11 residues long. Trimming took off 0 bases at V and 13 bases at J, with 7 bases between the two ends. CDR3 region: CASSLAGPQYF. In nucleotides, the CDR3 is TGTGCCAGCAGCTTAGCCGGGCCCCAGTACTTC.

This chain joins TRBV18 and TRBJ2-1, with 7 bases aligning to TRBD1. The germline CDR1 and CDR2 sequences are KGHSH and LQKENI. The CDR3 runs 15 residues. With 4 bases clipped from V and 3 bases from J, the junction kept 6 bases outside the gene matches. The CDR3: CASSRKQGNYNEQFF. CDR3 bases: TGTGCCAGCTCACGAAAACAGGGGAACTACAATGAGCAGTTCTTC.

The chain joins TRBV4-2 to TRBJ2-1; 10 nucleotides line up with TRBD2. The trim removed 5 bases at V and 12 bases at J, leaving 13 bases unmatched. The CDR3 totals 15 residues. Per germline, CDR1 LGHNA and CDR2 YNFKEQ. The CDR3 loop is CASSSNSGGAQGQFF. The CDR3 DNA follows: TGTGCCAGCAGCTCCAACAGCGGGGGGGCTCAGGGGCAGTTCTTC.

The genes are TRBV9 and TRBJ1-1, with D unclear. Trimming shortened V by 2 bases and J by 7 bases, and 12 bases separated the two germline ends. Germline lookup yields CDR1 SGDLS and CDR2 YYNGEE. This CDR3 region has 13 residues. In nucleotides, the CDR3 is TGTGCCAGCAGCGTTAGTGTGTTTGATGAAGCTTTCTTT. Translated, it gives CASSVSVFDEAFF.